These 30 T cell receptor beta chains originate from one sample sequenced in a study of cytomegalovirus exposure and HLA in healthy donors. PCR involved 60 Vbeta and 13 Jbeta primers. The protocol was immunoSEQ multiplex PCR, while the TCRdb copy is restricted to in-frame clones and leaves out a portion. This table has more than 90,000 clones, under 80% appearing once. The sequencing sample was made of PBMCs. These receptors came from a man aged 35 to 55 in good health and CMV-seronegative.

This clone has just one count. The chain combines TRBV14 with TRBJ2-1, with 7 bases matching TRBD2. The V and J ends lost 6 bases and 6 bases, in that order; junction bases with no gene match: 23. Germline V gene sequence: CDR1 SGHDN, CDR2 FVKESK. The CDR3 consists of 19 residues. The CDR3 DNA is TGTGCCAGCAGTCACCGTGCCCCAGGGACTACCCTTGAGAGCAATGAGCAGTTCTTC. It is translated as CASSHRAPGTTLESNEQFF.

The J gene is TRBJ1-2, the V gene TRBV19, with TRBD1 as a possible D gene (5 bases). The CDR3 totals 13 residues. V shed 3 bases and J shed 0 bases, with 5 bases lying between them. CDR1 is LNHDA and CDR2 is SQIVND in the germline V gene (reference sequence). DNA of the CDR3: TGTGCCAGTAGTATGACAGCTAACTATGGCTACACCTTC. Translated, it gives CASSMTANYGYTF.

For the CDR3, the DNA is TGTGCCAGCAGTCTTGGCGGGGGGCGCGATACGCAGTATTTT. Its protein is CASSLGGGRDTQYF. The J gene is TRBJ2-3, the V gene TRBV6-1; 8 bases are shared with TRBD2. J gave up 6 bases and V 5 bases, and 7 bases lay outside the gene matches. CDR3 length: 14 amino acids. The germline V gene encodes CDR1 MNHNS and CDR2 SASEGT.

This chain connects TRBV21-1 to TRBJ2-7; the listed D gene, TRBD2, was not tested against the DNA. TRBV21-1 is flagged as a pseudogene. This CDR3 has 16 amino acids. CDR3 region: CASSKDRGSRPYEQYV. Here the CDR3 DNA reads TGTGCCAGCAGCAAAGATCGGGGTTCAAGACCCTACGAGCAGTACGTC.

As concerns this clone: Its ends do not fully match the called genes, so a read error is possible. V is TRBV7-6 and J is TRBJ2-5, with TRBD1 matching over 7 bases. The CDR3 extends over 12 amino acids. CDR1 and CDR2 from the germline V gene are SGHVS and FNYEAQ. CDR3 DNA sequence: TGTGCCAGCAGCAACAGGGGAGAGACCCGGTACTTC. Protein: CASSNRGETRYF.

A few counts support this clone. The CDR3: CASREQGMSSPLHF. In nucleotides, the CDR3 is TGTGCCAGCCGGGAACAGGGGATGAGTTCACCCCTCCACTTT. The chain has TRBV5-8 and TRBJ1-6; 7 nucleotides match TRBD1. The CDR3 consists of 14 residues. Unmatched junction bases numbered 10, after V lost 7 bases and J lost 9 bases. Germline V gene data show CDR1 as SGHTS and CDR2 as YDEGEE.

This chain uses TRBV11-2 with TRBJ2-5; D uncertain. The CDR3 consists of 13 residues. Trimming shortened V by 0 bases and J by 8 bases, and 10 bases separated the two germline ends. Germline-derived CDR1 and CDR2 are SGHAT and FQNNGV. Written as DNA, the CDR3 is TGTGCCAGCAGCTTAGAGAGACAAGGTACCCAGTACTTC. This codes for CASSLERQGTQYF. The whole variable domain, remainder taken from reference TRBV11-2 and TRBJ2-5, is EAGVAQSPRYKIIEKRQSVAFWCNPISGHATLYWYQQILGQGPKLLIQFQNNGVVDDSQLPKDRFSAERLKGVDSTLKIQPAKLEDSAVYLCASSLERQGTQYFGPGTRLLVL.

The V and J genes are TRBV9 and TRBJ2-1, with 7 bases lining up with TRBD1. The CDR3 length is 15 residues. CDR1 SGDLS and CDR2 YYNGEE come from the germline V gene. J lost 3 bases, V lost 4 bases, and 7 bases had no gene match. The CDR3 reads CASSSGPGGYNEQFF. DNA for the CDR3: TGTGCCAGCAGCTCAGGCCCAGGGGGCTACAATGAGCAGTTCTTC.

This clone showed up just a few times. This chain connects TRBV6-1 to TRBJ1-1; D may be TRBD1 (6 bases). The CDR3 contains 14 residues. Germline values: CDR1 MNHNS, CDR2 SASEGT. Trimming removed 5 bases from V and 4 bases from J, with 14 bases in between. CDR3 coding DNA: TGTGCCAGCAGTTCCGGGACAATGGGCACTGAAGCTTTCTTT. Translation: CASSSGTMGTEAFF.

V gene TRBV9 combines with J gene TRBJ2-3; the D is unclear. Germline V gives CDR1 SGDLS, CDR2 YYNGEE. This CDR3 has 15 residues. V lost 3 bases and J 1 base, leaving 12 bases between the germline ends. The CDR3 nucleotides read TGTGCCAGCAGCGCTACTGATGGTGGCACAGATACGCAGTATTTT. This encodes CASSATDGGTDTQYF.

This chain connects TRBV7-3 to TRBJ2-5; D might be TRBD1 (5 bases). Trimming stripped 5 bases from V and 2 bases from J, with 12 bases between. The V gene's germline CDR1 is SGHTA and CDR2 FQGTGA. The CDR3 contains 14 residues. CDR3 in amino acids: CASSESNRQETQYF. DNA of the CDR3: TGTGCCAGCAGCGAAAGTAACAGGCAAGAGACCCAGTACTTC.

V usage is TRBV19 and J usage is TRBJ2-5, with 9 bases aligning to TRBD1. The CDR3 runs 14 residues. The germline V gene has CDR1 LNHDA and CDR2 SQIVND (reference sequence). The J segment lost 5 bases and the V segment lost 3 bases, leaving 4 bases of the junction unmatched. In DNA form, the CDR3 reads TGTGCCAGTAGTATCGGACAGGGGTTTGAGACCCAGTACTTC. It encodes CASSIGQGFETQYF.

This clone was observed a few times. This chain links TRBV4-2 with TRBJ2-4, with D possibly being TRBD2 (5 bases). The CDR3 spans 16 residues. V was pared by 4 bases and J by 3 bases, with 16 bases between. Germline V gives CDR1 LGHNA, CDR2 YNFKEQ. CDR3: CASSPRRDISKNIQYF. The DNA for the CDR3 is TGTGCCAGCAGCCCAAGACGGGATATTAGCAAAAACATTCAGTACTTC.

This clone showed up just once. The V and J genes are TRBV11-2 and TRBJ1-1, with D uncertain. The CDR3 is made up of 17 amino acids. V shed 0 bases and J shed 5 bases, with 19 bases lying between them. Per germline, CDR1 SGHAT and CDR2 FQNNGV. The CDR3 sequence is CASSLEKLSNRGTEAFF. DNA for the CDR3: TGTGCCAGCAGCTTAGAGAAGCTTAGTAATCGAGGGACTGAAGCTTTCTTT.

The chain has TRBV10-3 and TRBJ2-4; 8 bases are shared with TRBD1. The CDR3 covers 12 residues. Germline trimming cut 7 bases from V and 6 bases from J; bases unmatched to any gene: 2. Germline V gene sequence: CDR1 ENHRY, CDR2 SYGVKD. The CDR3 DNA reads TGTGCCATCACCGGACAGGGAAACATTCAGTACTTC. Translated: CAITGQGNIQYF.

The J gene is TRBJ1-2, the V gene TRBV30, with TRBD1 matching over 8 bases. This CDR3 has 15 amino acids. V lost 2 bases, J lost 7 bases, and 12 bases stayed unmatched. Germline V gene sequence: CDR1 GTSNPN, CDR2 SVGIG (reference sequence). The CDR3 sequence: CAWSLADRAIRGYTF. For the CDR3, the DNA is TGTGCCTGGAGTCTGGCGGACAGGGCTATTCGTGGCTACACCTTC.

This rearrangement joins TRBV7-9 to TRBJ2-7; the match to TRBD1 covers 7 bases. The V segment lost 5 bases and the J segment 7 bases; nucleotides outside the gene matches: 11. CDR3 length: 14 residues. The V gene's germline CDR1 is SEHNR and CDR2 FQNEAQ (reference sequence). CDR3 nucleotide sequence: TGTGCCAGCAGCCGCTTCCAGGGGGTGGGGGAGCAGTACGTC. Protein: CASSRFQGVGEQYV.

Comments on this clone: This CDR3 is also generated by other DNA sequences in the sample. This chain connects TRBV5-4 to TRBJ1-6; 7 bases are a match to TRBD1. Germline values: CDR1 SGHNT, CDR2 YYREEE (reference sequence). The junction had 9 bases not matched to a gene; V was cut back by 3 bases and J by 9 bases. The CDR3 is made up of 15 amino acids. The CDR3 region is CASSSGGTDISPLHF. CDR3 DNA sequence: TGTGCCAGCAGCTCAGGGGGGACAGACATTTCACCCCTCCACTTT. Full variable domain (rest looked up from reference TRBV5-4 and TRBJ1-6): ETGVTQSPTHLIKTRGQQVTLRCSSQSGHNTVSWYQQALGQGPQFIFQYYREEENGRGNFPPRFSGLQFPNYSSELNVNALELDDSALYLCASSSGGTDISPLHFGNGTRLTVT.

The chain is built from TRBV15 and TRBJ1-1, with TRBD1 as a possible D gene (5 bases). V lost 7 bases and J lost 0, with 12 bases in between. The CDR3 extends over 14 amino acids. CDR1 and CDR2 (germline): LNHNV, YYDKDF (reference sequence). This chain's CDR3 is CATKAGQLNTEAFF. Written as DNA, the CDR3 is TGTGCCACCAAGGCAGGGCAATTGAACACTGAAGCTTTCTTT.

The rearrangement uses TRBV6-5 and TRBJ2-2; 9 bases line up with TRBD1. The CDR3 runs to 16 residues. Germline V gene data show CDR1 as MNHEY and CDR2 as SVGAGI. The V and J ends lost 3 bases and 5 bases, in that order; junction bases with no gene match: 7. The CDR3: CASSYPQGAGTGELFF. The CDR3 bases are TGTGCCAGCAGTTATCCACAGGGGGCAGGAACCGGGGAGCTGTTTTTT.

The V gene is TRBV14, the J gene TRBJ2-3; 11 bases align to TRBD1. CDR1 and CDR2 (germline): SGHDN, FVKESK. The CDR3 has 15 residues. Trimming cost V 0 bases and J 6 bases; bases outside gene matches: 2. Here the CDR3 DNA reads TGTGCCAGCAGCCAAGACCGGGACAGGGGGGATACGCAGTATTTT. Translation: CASSQDRDRGDTQYF. Filled out from reference TRBV14 and TRBJ2-3, the complete variable domain reads EAGVTQFPSHSVIEKGQTVTLRCDPISGHDNLYWYRRVMGKEIKFLLHFVKESKQDESGMPNNRFLAERTGGTYSTLKVQPAELEDSGVYFCASSQDRDRGDTQYFGPGTRLTVL.

The V gene is TRBV11-2, the J gene TRBJ2-5, with TRBD2 identical over 13 bases. This CDR3 is 16 amino acids long. Unmatched junction bases numbered 5, after V lost 5 bases and J lost 2 bases. Germline V gene data show CDR1 as SGHAT and CDR2 as FQNNGV. CDR3: CASSPGLAGRQETQYF. The CDR3 nucleotides read TGTGCCAGCAGCCCGGGACTAGCGGGGAGACAAGAGACCCAGTACTTC.

The rearrangement uses TRBV7-3 and TRBJ1-1; D not resolved. The CDR3 covers 12 residues. V gave up 5 bases and J gave up 1 base, with 5 bases separating them. The germline V gene encodes CDR1 SGHTA and CDR2 FQGTGA. CDR3 nucleotides: TGTGCCAGCAGCACGGGGAACACTGAAGCTTTCTTT. It codes for CASSTGNTEAFF.

The V call is TRBV19, the J call TRBJ1-5; 7 bases fit TRBD1. The CDR3 runs to 19 residues. Looked up from germline, CDR1 is LNHDA and CDR2 is SQIVND (reference sequence). With V trimmed by 5 bases and J by 0 bases, 16 bases remained unmatched. In DNA, the CDR3 is TGTGCCAGTAGTTCACGACAGGGTGCTAATTATTTTAGCAATCAGCCCCAGCATTTT. This translates into CASSSRQGANYFSNQPQHF.

The J gene is TRBJ2-7, the V gene TRBV19; 10 bases map to TRBD1. CDR3 length: 14 residues. CDR1 and CDR2 (germline): LNHDA, SQIVND (reference sequence). The V segment lost 5 bases and the J segment 5 bases; nucleotides outside the gene matches: 6. The CDR3 spells CASSSGQGINEQYV. CDR3 nucleotide sequence: TGTGCCAGTAGTTCGGGACAGGGGATAAACGAGCAGTACGTC.

The CDR3 region has the DNA TGTGCCAGCAGCACCACAGGGACCGGGGAGCTGTTTTTT. This translates into CASSTTGTGELFF. This chain links TRBV7-9 with TRBJ2-2; perhaps TRBD1 as D (6 bases). V was clipped by 5 bases and J by 5 bases, with 9 bases between them. CDR1 and CDR2 (germline): SEHNR, FQNEAQ (reference sequence). The CDR3 runs to 13 residues.

V usage is TRBV5-6 and J usage is TRBJ2-7, with D unresolved. This CDR3 has 13 amino acids. Germline CDR1 SGHDT, CDR2 YYEEEE. Trimming left V 0 bases short and J 0 bases short, with 4 bases between. The chain's CDR3 is CASSLDNSYEQYF. The CDR3 DNA sequence: TGTGCCAGCAGCTTGGACAACTCCTACGAGCAGTACTTC.

This clone was picked up one time. This chain uses TRBV18 with TRBJ2-3; 8 bases match TRBD1. The CDR3 is made up of 15 amino acids. Trimming at V came to 2 bases and at J to 1 base, leaving 2 bases not matched to a gene. CDR1 is KGHSH and CDR2 is LQKENI in the germline V gene. The CDR3 loop reads CASSPLDRGTDTQYF. DNA of the CDR3: TGTGCCAGCTCACCATTGGACAGGGGCACAGATACGCAGTATTTT. Full variable domain (remainder filled in from reference TRBV18 and TRBJ2-3): NAGVMQNPRHLVRRRGQEARLRCSPMKGHSHVYWYRQLPEEGLKFMVYLQKENIIDESGMPKERFSAEFPKEGPSILRIQQVVRGDSAAYFCASSPLDRGTDTQYFGPGTRLTVL.

This chain uses TRBV4-3 with TRBJ1-1; D perhaps matches TRBD1 (6 bases). The germline V gene has CDR1 LGHNA and CDR2 YSLEER. The V gene lost 2 bases and the J gene lost 2 bases, with 15 bases spanning the gap. The length of the CDR3 is 16 residues. The CDR3 DNA is TGCGCCAGCAGCCAAACCAGACAGGTCCTTAACACTGAAGCTTTCTTT. It codes for CASSQTRQVLNTEAFF.

V usage is TRBV9 and J usage is TRBJ2-1; D remains ambiguous. The CDR3 spans 12 residues. CDR1 is SGDLS, CDR2 YYNGEE, per germline. Between the trimmed V and J ends, which lost 4 bases and 5 bases, there was a span of 7 bases. CDR3 protein: CASSITDNEQFF. CDR3 coding DNA: TGTGCCAGCAGCATCACAGACAATGAGCAGTTCTTC. The entire variable domain, with the rest obtained from reference TRBV9 and TRBJ2-1, is as follows: DSGVTQTPKHLITATGQRVTLRCSPRSGDLSVYWYQQSLDQGLQFLIQYYNGEERAKGNILERFSAQQFPDLHSELNLSSLELGDSALYFCASSITDNEQFFGPGTRLTVL.